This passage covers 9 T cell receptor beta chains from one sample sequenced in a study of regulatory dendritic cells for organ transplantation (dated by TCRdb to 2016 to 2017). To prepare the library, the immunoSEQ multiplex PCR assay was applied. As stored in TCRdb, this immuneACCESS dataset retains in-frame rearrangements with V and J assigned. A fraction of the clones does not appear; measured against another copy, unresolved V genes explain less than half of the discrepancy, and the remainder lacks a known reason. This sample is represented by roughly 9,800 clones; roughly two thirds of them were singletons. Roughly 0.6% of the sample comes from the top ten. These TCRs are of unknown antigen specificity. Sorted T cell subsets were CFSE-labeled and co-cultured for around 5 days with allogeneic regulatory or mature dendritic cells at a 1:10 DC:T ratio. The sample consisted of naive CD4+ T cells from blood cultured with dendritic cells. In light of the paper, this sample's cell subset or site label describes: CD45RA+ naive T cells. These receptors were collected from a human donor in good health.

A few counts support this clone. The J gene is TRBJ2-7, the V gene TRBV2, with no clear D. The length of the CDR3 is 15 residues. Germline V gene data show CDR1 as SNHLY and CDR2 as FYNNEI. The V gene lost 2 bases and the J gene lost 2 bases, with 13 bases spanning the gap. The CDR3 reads CASSEQFIPTYEQYF. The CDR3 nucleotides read TGTGCCAGCAGTGAACAGTTTATCCCAACCTACGAGCAGTACTTC. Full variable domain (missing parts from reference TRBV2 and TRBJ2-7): EPEVTQTPSHQVTQMGQEVILRCVPISNHLYFYWYRQILGQKVEFLVSFYNNEISEKSEIFDDQFSVERPDGSNFTLKIRSTKLEDSAMYFCASSEQFIPTYEQYFGPGTRLTVT.

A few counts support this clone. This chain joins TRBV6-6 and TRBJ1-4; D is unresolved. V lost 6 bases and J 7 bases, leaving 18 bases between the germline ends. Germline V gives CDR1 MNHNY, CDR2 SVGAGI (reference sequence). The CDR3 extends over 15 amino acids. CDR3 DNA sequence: TGTGCCAGCAGCTCAAGGCGGGGAAACCGTGAAAAACTGTTTTTT. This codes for CASSSRRGNREKLFF.

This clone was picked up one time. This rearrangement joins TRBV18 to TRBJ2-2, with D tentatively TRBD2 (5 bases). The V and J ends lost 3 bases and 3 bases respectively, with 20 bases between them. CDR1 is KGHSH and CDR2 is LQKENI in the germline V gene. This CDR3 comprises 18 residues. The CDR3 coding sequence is TGTGCCAGCTCACCGTCGATTAGCCTCGGGGTGGACACCGGGGAGCTGTTTTTT. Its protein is CASSPSISLGVDTGELFF. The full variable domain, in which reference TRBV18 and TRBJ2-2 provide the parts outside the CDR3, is NAGVMQNPRHLVRRRGQEARLRCSPMKGHSHVYWYRQLPEEGLKFMVYLQKENIIDESGMPKERFSAEFPKEGPSILRIQQVVRGDSAAYFCASSPSISLGVDTGELFFGEGSRLTVL.

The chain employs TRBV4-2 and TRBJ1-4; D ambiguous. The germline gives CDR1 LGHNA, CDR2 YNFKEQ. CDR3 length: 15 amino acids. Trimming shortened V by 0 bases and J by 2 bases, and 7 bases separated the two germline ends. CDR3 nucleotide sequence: TGTGCCAGCAGCCAAGACTCAAGCACTAATGAAAAACTGTTTTTT. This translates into CASSQDSSTNEKLFF.

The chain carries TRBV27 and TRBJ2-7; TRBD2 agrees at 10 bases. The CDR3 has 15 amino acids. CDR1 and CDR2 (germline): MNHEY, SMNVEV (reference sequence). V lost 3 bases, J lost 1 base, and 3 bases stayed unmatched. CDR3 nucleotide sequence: TGTGCCAGCAGTTTGGCTAGCGGGGGTTCCTACGAGCAGTACTTC. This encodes CASSLASGGSYEQYF.

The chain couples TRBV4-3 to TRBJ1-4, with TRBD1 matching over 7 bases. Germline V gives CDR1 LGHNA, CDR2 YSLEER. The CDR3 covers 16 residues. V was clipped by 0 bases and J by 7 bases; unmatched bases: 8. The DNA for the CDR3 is TGCGCCAGCAGCCAAGATCATGACAGGGCTACTGAAAAACTGTTTTTT. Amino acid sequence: CASSQDHDRATEKLFF.

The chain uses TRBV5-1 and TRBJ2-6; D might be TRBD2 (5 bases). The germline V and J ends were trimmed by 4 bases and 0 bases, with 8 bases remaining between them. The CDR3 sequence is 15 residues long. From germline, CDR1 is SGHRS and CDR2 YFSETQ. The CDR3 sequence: CASSRDYSGANVLTF. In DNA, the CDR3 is TGCGCCAGCAGCCGCGACTACTCTGGGGCCAACGTCCTGACTTTC.

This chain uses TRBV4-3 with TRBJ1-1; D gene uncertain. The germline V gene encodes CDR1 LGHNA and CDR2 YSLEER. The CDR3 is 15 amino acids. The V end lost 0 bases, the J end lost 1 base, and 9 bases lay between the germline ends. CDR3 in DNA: TGCGCCAGCAGCCAAGAATTACAACCGAACACTGAAGCTTTCTTT. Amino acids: CASSQELQPNTEAFF.

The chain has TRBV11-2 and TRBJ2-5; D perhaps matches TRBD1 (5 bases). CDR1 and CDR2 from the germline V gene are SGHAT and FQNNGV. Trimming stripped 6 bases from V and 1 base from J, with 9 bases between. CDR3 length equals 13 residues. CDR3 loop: CASSSGAQETQYF. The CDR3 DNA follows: TGTGCCAGCAGTTCTGGGGCCCAAGAGACCCAGTACTTC.